Detailed here is one TCR beta chain. No antigen is known for it. Following 10 days of culture, CD4+ T cells were isolated. Subjects were given two BNT162b2 or mRNA-1273 vaccine doses. Vaccinees lacked prior SARS-CoV-2 infection and tested negative for nucleocapsid antibodies. The CDR3 is made up of 15 amino acids. CDR1 and CDR2 (germline): SEHNR, FQNEAQ (reference sequence). V lost 5 bases, J lost 0 bases, and 10 bases lay in between. The data derive from a study of vaccination effects on CD4 cells after COVID-19. Whole-study context: Following the second dose by a median of 72 days, the post-vaccine samples were obtained. Each culture well received approximately 2 million PBMC. These cells were then cultured in IMDM with 10 IU/ml IL-2 and around 9.6 ug/ml peptides.

Sequencing used immunoSEQ multiplex PCR; TCRdb keeps in-frame clones, though not all of them. Of fewer than 75,000 clones detected, around four fifths appear once; the ten largest clones hold around 4%. V gene TRBV7-9 combines with J gene TRBJ2-2, with D unresolved. The sequencing here drew on CD4+ T cells from PBMCs cultured without peptide, taken after COVID-19 vaccination. This clonotype was sampled from a human donor who received a COVID-19 vaccine. CDR3: CASSPDQPNTGELFF. DNA of the CDR3: TGTGCCAGCAGCCCGGACCAACCGAACACCGGGGAGCTGTTTTTT.